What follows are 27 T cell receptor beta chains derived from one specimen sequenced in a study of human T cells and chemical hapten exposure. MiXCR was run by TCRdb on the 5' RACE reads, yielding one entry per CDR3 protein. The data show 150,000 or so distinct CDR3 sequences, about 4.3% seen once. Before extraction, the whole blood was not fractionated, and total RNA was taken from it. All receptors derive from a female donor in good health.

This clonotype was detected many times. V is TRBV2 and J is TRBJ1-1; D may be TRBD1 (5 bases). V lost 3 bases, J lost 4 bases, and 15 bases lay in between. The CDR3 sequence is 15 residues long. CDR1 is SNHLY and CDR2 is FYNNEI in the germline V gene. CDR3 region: CASSEVGGGGTEAFF. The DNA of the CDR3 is TGTGCCAGCAGTGAGGTCGGGGGTGGTGGCACTGAAGCTTTCTTT.

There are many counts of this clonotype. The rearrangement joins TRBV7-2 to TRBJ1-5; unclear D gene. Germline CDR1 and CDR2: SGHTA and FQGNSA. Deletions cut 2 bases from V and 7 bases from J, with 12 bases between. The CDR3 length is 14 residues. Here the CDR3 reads CASSLSHVGQPQHF. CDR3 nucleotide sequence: TGTGCCAGCAGCTTAAGCCACGTGGGACAGCCCCAGCATTTT.

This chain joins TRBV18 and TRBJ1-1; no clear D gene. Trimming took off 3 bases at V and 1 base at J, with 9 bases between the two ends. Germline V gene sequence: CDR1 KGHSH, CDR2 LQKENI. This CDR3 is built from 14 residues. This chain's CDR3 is CASSPDGRNTEAFF. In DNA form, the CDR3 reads TGTGCCAGCTCACCCGACGGAAGGAACACTGAAGCTTTCTTT.

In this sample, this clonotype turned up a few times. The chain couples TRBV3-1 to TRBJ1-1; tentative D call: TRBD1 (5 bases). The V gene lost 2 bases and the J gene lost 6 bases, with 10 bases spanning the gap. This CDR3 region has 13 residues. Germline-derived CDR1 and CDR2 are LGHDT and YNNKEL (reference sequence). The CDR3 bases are TGTGCCAGCAGCCAAATGGGGGGGGCTGAAGCTTTCTTT. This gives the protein CASSQMGGAEAFF.

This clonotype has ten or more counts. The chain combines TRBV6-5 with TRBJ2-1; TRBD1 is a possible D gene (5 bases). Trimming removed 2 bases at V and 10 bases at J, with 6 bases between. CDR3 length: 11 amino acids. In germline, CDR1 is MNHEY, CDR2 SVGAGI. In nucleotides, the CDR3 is TGTGCCAGCAGTTACGCAGGGGAGCAGTTCTTC. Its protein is CASSYAGEQFF.

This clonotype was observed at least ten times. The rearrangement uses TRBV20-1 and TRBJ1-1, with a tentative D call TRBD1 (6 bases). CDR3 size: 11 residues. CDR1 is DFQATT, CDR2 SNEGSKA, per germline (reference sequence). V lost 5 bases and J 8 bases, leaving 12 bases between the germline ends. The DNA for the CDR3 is TGCAGTGCTCCTACAGGGCGAGAAGCTTTCTTT. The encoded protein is CSAPTGREAFF.

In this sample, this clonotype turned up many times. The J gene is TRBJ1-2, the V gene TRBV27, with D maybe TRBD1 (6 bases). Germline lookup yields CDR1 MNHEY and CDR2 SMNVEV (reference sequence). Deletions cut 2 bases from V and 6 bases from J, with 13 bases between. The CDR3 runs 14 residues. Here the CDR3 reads CASSLRGHQNGYTF. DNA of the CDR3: TGTGCCAGCAGTTTACGGGGACATCAGAATGGCTACACCTTC.

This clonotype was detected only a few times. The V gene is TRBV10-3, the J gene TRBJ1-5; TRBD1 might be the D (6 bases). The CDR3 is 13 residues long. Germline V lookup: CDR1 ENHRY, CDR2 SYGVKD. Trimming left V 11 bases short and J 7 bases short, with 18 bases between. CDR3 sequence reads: CAVGGGAEQPQHF. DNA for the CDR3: TGTGCCGTAGGAGGGGGGGCCGAACAGCCCCAGCATTTT.

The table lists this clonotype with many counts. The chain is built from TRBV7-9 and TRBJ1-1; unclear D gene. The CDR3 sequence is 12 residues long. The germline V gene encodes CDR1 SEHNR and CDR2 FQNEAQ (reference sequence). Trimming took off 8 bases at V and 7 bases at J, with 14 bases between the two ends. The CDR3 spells CASLTLGVEAFF. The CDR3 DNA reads TGTGCCAGCCTCACGCTTGGGGTTGAAGCTTTCTTT.

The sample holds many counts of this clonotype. The CDR3 protein is CASSLGGSSGNTIYF. CDR3 sequence (DNA): TGTGCCAGCAGCTTAGGGGGGAGCTCTGGAAACACCATATATTTT. The chain is built from TRBV5-5 and TRBJ1-3; D might be TRBD1 (6 bases). CDR1 is SGHKS, CDR2 YYEKEE, per germline (reference sequence). There are 15 residues in the CDR3. Trimming took 2 bases from V and 0 from J, leaving 9 bases between them.

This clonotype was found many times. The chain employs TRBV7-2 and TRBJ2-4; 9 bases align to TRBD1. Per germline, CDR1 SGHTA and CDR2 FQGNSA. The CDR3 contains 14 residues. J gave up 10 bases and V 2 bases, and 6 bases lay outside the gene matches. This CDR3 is CASSLRQGGGIQYF. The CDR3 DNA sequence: TGTGCCAGCAGCTTACGACAGGGGGGCGGTATTCAGTACTTC.

CDR3 DNA sequence: TGTGCCAGCAGGACAGGGCCCGGGACCGACGAGCAGTACTTC. It translates to CASRTGPGTDEQYF. V and J are TRBV28 and TRBJ2-7, with 7 bases that match TRBD1. V lost 6 bases and J lost 5; bases outside the gene matches: 10. The V gene's germline CDR1 is MDHEN and CDR2 SYDVKM. CDR3 length: 14 amino acids.

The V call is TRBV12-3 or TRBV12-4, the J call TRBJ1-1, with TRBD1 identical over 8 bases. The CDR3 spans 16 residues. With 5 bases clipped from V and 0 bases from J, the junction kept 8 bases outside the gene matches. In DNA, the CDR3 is TGTGCCAGCAGTCTAACAGGGGGGGGGCTGAACACTGAAGCTTTCTTT. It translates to CASSLTGGGLNTEAFF.

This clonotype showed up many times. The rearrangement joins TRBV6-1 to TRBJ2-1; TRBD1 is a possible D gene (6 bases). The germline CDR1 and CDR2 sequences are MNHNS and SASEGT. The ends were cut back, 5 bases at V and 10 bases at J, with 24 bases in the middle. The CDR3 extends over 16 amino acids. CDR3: CASSPSTGVYVVEQFF. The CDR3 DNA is TGTGCCAGCAGTCCTTCGACAGGCGTCTATGTCGTAGAGCAGTTCTTC.

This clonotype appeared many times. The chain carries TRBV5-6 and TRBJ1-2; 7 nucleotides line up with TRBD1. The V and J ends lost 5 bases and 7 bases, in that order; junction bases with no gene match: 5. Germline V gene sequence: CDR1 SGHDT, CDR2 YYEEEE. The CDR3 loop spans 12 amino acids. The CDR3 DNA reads TGTGCCAGCAGTTCCGGGACAGTTGGCTACACCTTC. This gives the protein CASSSGTVGYTF.

The chain's CDR3 is CSAKRGGADNSPLHF. In DNA, the CDR3 is TGCAGTGCCAAGCGGGGGGGGGCGGATAATTCACCCCTCCACTTT. The V call is TRBV20-1, the J call TRBJ1-6; weak D call: TRBD1 (6 bases). CDR3 length: 15 amino acids. Germline assignment: CDR1 DFQATT and CDR2 SNEGSKA (reference sequence). V lost 6 bases to trimming and J lost 5 bases, with 17 bases between them.

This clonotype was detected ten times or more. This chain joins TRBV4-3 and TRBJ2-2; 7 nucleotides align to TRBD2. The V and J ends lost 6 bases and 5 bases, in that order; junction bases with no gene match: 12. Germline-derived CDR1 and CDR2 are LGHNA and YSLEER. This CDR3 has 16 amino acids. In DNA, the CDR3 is TGCGCCAGCAGACAAAACCGGGACTACCTAACCGGGGAGCTGTTTTTT. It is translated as CASRQNRDYLTGELFF.

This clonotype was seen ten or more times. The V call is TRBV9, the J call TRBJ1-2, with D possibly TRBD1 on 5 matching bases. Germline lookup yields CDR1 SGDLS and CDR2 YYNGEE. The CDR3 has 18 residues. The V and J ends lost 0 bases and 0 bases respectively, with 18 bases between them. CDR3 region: CASSVATGFLGPNYGYTF. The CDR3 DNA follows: TGTGCCAGCAGCGTAGCTACCGGTTTTCTGGGACCTAACTATGGCTACACCTTC.

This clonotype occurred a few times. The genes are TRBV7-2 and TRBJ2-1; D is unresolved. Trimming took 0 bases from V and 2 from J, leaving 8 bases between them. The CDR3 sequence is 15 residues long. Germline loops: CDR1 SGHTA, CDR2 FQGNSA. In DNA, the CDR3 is TGTGCCAGCAGCTTAGCAGCCCTTACCTACAATGAGCAGTTCTTC. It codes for CASSLAALTYNEQFF. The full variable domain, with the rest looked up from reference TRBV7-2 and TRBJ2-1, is GAGVSQSPSNKVTEKGKDVELRCDPISGHTALYWYRQSLGQGLEFLIYFQGNSAPDKSGLPSDRFSAERTGGSVSTLTIQRTQQEDSAVYLCASSLAALTYNEQFFGPGTRLTVL.

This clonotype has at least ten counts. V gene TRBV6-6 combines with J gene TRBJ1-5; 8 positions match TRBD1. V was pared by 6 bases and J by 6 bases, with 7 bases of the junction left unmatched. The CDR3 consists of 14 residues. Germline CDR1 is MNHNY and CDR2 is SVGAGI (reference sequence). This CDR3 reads CASSGQGGSQPQHF. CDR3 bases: TGTGCCAGCAGCGGACAGGGAGGTAGTCAGCCCCAGCATTTT.

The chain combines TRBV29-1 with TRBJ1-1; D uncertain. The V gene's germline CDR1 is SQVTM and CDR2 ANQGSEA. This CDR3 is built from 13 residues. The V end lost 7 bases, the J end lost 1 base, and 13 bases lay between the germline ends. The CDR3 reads CSAPRVQNTEAFF. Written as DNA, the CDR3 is TGCAGCGCCCCCCGTGTTCAGAACACTGAAGCTTTCTTT.

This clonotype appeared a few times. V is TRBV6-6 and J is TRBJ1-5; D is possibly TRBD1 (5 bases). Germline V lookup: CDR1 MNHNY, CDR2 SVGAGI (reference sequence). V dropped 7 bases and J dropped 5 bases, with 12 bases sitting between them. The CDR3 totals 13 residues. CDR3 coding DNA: TGTGCCAGCACTTTAAGAGGGGATCAGCCCCAGCATTTT. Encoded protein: CASTLRGDQPQHF.

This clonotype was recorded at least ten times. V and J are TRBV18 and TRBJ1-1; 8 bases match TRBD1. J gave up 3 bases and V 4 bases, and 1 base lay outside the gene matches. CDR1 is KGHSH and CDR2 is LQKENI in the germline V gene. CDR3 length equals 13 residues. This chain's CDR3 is CASSLQGDTEAFF. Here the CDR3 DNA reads TGTGCCAGCTCACTACAGGGGGACACTGAAGCTTTCTTT. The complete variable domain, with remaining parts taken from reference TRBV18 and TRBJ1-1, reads NAGVMQNPRHLVRRRGQEARLRCSPMKGHSHVYWYRQLPEEGLKFMVYLQKENIIDESGMPKERFSAEFPKEGPSILRIQQVVRGDSAAYFCASSLQGDTEAFFGQGTRLTVV.

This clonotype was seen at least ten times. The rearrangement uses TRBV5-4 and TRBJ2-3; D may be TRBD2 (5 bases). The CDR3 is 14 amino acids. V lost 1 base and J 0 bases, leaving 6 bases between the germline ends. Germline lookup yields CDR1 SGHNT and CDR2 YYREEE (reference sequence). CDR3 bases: TGTGCCAGCAGCTTGAGCGGTAGCACAGATACGCAGTATTTT. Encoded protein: CASSLSGSTDTQYF.

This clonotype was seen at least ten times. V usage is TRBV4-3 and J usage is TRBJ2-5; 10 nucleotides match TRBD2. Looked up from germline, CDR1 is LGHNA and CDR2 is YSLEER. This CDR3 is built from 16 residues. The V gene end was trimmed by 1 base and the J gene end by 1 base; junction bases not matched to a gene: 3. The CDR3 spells CASSQVLAGGQETQYF. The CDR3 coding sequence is TGCGCCAGCAGCCAAGTGTTAGCGGGGGGCCAAGAGACCCAGTACTTC.

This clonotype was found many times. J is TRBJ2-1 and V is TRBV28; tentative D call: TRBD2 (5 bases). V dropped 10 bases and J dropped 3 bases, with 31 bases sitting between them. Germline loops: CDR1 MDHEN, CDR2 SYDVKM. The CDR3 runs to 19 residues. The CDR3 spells CAIGARRGGEQRIYNEQFF. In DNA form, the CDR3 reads TGTGCCATTGGAGCGCGTAGAGGAGGTGAACAGAGAATCTACAATGAGCAGTTCTTC.

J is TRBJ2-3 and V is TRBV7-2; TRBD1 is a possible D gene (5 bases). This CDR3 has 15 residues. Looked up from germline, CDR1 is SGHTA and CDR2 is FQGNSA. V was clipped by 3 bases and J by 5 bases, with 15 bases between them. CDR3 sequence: CASSFTGPPQDTQYF. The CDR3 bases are TGTGCCAGCAGCTTTACAGGTCCCCCACAAGATACGCAGTATTTT. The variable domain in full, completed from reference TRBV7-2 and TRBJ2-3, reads GAGVSQSPSNKVTEKGKDVELRCDPISGHTALYWYRQSLGQGLEFLIYFQGNSAPDKSGLPSDRFSAERTGGSVSTLTIQRTQQEDSAVYLCASSFTGPPQDTQYFGPGTRLTVL.